This entry lists 26 T cell receptor beta chains sequenced from one sample in a study of cytomegalovirus exposure and HLA in healthy donors. Vbeta (60) and Jbeta (13) primers were used in the PCR. Some clones are missing from TCRdb's copy, which holds only in-frame ones; the method was immunoSEQ multiplex PCR. The sample records some 250,000 clones, 82% being singletons. Specimen: PBMCs. The source of these receptors is a woman between 35 and 50 years old in good health and CMV-seropositive.

This chain joins TRBV15 and TRBJ2-1; D possibly corresponds to TRBD2 (6 bases). Between the trimmed V and J ends, which lost 1 base and 0 bases, there was a span of 10 bases. This CDR3 spans 16 amino acids. Per germline, CDR1 LNHNV and CDR2 YYDKDF (reference sequence). The CDR3 region has the DNA TGTGCCACCAGCAGAGCGGGAGCCCCCTCCTACAATGAGCAGTTCTTC. This encodes CATSRAGAPSYNEQFF.

V is TRBV4-2 and J is TRBJ2-7; 9 bases are a match to TRBD1. V gave up 0 bases and J gave up 3 bases; unmatched junction bases: 3. CDR1 is LGHNA, CDR2 YNFKEQ, per germline. This CDR3 spans 15 amino acids. The CDR3 nucleotides read TGTGCCAGCAGCCAAGAGGGGACAGGGAGCTACGAGCAGTACTTC. Translated, it gives CASSQEGTGSYEQYF.

J is TRBJ2-7 and V is TRBV5-3; weak D call: TRBD1 (6 bases). TRBV5-3 is treated as an ORF (open reading frame) with a function not yet certain. Trimming took 2 bases from V and 0 from J, leaving 9 bases between them. The CDR3 is 14 residues long. The CDR3 sequence is CARSLTGISYEQYF. CDR3 nucleotides: TGTGCCAGAAGCTTAACAGGGATCTCCTACGAGCAGTACTTC.

The chain recombines TRBV10-2 with TRBJ1-1; D unresolved. Germline V gene sequence: CDR1 WSHSY, CDR2 SAAADI. V lost 5 bases, J lost 0 bases, and 7 bases lay in between. The CDR3 covers 13 residues. DNA of the CDR3: TGCGCCAGCAGTACTATAATGAACACTGAAGCTTTCTTT. Its protein product is CASSTIMNTEAFF.

The rearrangement links TRBV28 to TRBJ2-7; maybe TRBD2 (5 bases). With 6 bases removed from V and 2 bases from J, the gap between germline ends came to 11 bases. CDR3 length equals 13 residues. Germline-derived CDR1 and CDR2 are MDHEN and SYDVKM. CDR3 nucleotides: TGTGCCAGCAGCATCCCTAGCACCTACGAGCAGTACTTC. Amino acid sequence: CASSIPSTYEQYF. Using reference TRBV28 and TRBJ2-7 for the parts outside the CDR3, the full variable domain is DVKVTQSSRYLVKRTGEKVFLECVQDMDHENMFWYRQDPGLGLRLIYFSYDVKMKEKGDIPEGYSVSREKKERFSLILESASTNQTSMYLCASSIPSTYEQYFGPGTRLTVT.

The rearrangement uses TRBV10-1 and TRBJ2-2, with D perhaps TRBD1 (6 bases). V lost 5 bases to trimming and J lost 6 bases, with 10 bases between them. This CDR3 is built from 13 residues. The V gene's germline CDR1 is WNHNN and CDR2 SYGVQD (reference sequence). Here the CDR3 reads CASSRAGAGELFF. The CDR3, as DNA: TGCGCCAGCAGTCGGGCAGGGGCCGGGGAGCTGTTTTTT.

The CDR3 DNA is TGCGCCAGCAGCTTGGACAGTCTGACTGAAGCTTTCTTT. Translating it yields CASSLDSLTEAFF. The gene calls are TRBV5-1 and TRBJ1-1; D not certain. V was clipped by 0 bases and J by 5 bases, with 8 bases between them. The CDR3 loop spans 13 amino acids. From germline, CDR1 is SGHRS and CDR2 YFSETQ.

This clone was picked up one time. The rearrangement uses TRBV10-2 and TRBJ2-2, with D unresolved. V was clipped by 5 bases and J by 7 bases, with 11 bases between them. This CDR3 region has 13 residues. Germline assignment: CDR1 WSHSY and CDR2 SAAADI. The CDR3 nucleotides are TGCGCCAGCAGTAATGAACGTAGCGGGGAGCTGTTTTTT. Translating gives CASSNERSGELFF.

The chain couples TRBV28 to TRBJ2-4; 8 bases are a match to TRBD1. V gave up 4 bases and J gave up 3 bases; unmatched junction bases: 5. CDR3 size: 15 residues. Looked up from germline, CDR1 is MDHEN and CDR2 is SYDVKM. Written as DNA, the CDR3 is TGTGCCAGCAGTTCGGCTGGGACAGGCAAAAACATTCAGTACTTC. Protein: CASSSAGTGKNIQYF.

V is TRBV7-9 and J is TRBJ2-7, with D unclear. The V end lost 5 bases, the J end lost 6 bases, and 8 bases lay between the germline ends. There are 11 residues in the CDR3. Germline CDR1 reads SEHNR; CDR2 reads FQNEAQ (reference sequence). The CDR3 nucleotides read TGTGCCAGCAGCCTCCCGGGCGAGCAGTACTTC. Translation gives CASSLPGEQYF.

This chain joins TRBV4-3 and TRBJ2-5; 8 bases align to TRBD2. TRBJ2-7 explains the end of the DNA better; the J call may be wrong. Germline lookup yields CDR1 LGHNA and CDR2 YSLEER. There are 15 residues in the CDR3. CDR3 bases: TGCGCCAGCAGCCAAGATAAACTAGCGGCCTACGAGCAGTACTTC. It encodes CASSQDKLAAYEQYF.

This clone was observed a handful of times. This chain links TRBV4-2 with TRBJ2-1; D may be TRBD1 (6 bases). CDR1 is LGHNA, CDR2 YNFKEQ, per germline. V was cut by 0 bases and J by 0 bases, with 6 bases left in between. The CDR3 spans 15 residues. CDR3 residues: CASSQEGGSYNEQFF. The CDR3 region has the DNA TGTGCCAGCAGCCAAGAAGGGGGCTCCTACAATGAGCAGTTCTTC.

J is TRBJ2-7 and V is TRBV6-6; 7 bases align to TRBD2. This CDR3 has 15 amino acids. Losses at the gene ends were 5 bases for V and 3 bases for J; bases not matched to a gene: 10. Germline V gives CDR1 MNHNY, CDR2 SVGAGI (reference sequence). This chain's CDR3 is CASSNLAVRNYEQYF. CDR3 sequence (DNA): TGTGCCAGCAGTAATCTAGCGGTACGAAACTACGAGCAGTACTTC.

The V and J genes are TRBV5-5 and TRBJ1-2; 11 nucleotides match TRBD1. Germline values: CDR1 SGHKS, CDR2 YYEKEE (reference sequence). This CDR3 region has 14 residues. Trimming cost V 5 bases and J 8 bases; bases outside gene matches: 8. CDR3: CASRPGTGGYGYTF. Written as DNA, the CDR3 is TGTGCCAGCAGACCCGGGACAGGGGGATACGGCTACACCTTC.

The chain employs TRBV27 and TRBJ2-7; weak D call: TRBD2 (5 bases). The germline V and J ends were trimmed by 4 bases and 6 bases, with 10 bases remaining between them. This CDR3 contains 12 residues. CDR1 is MNHEY and CDR2 is SMNVEV in the germline V gene (reference sequence). CDR3 region: CASSSGMGEQYF. The CDR3 nucleotides read TGTGCCAGCAGTTCCGGGATGGGCGAGCAGTACTTC.

This rearrangement joins TRBV9 to TRBJ1-2, with TRBD1 matching 10 bases. Germline assignment: CDR1 SGDLS and CDR2 YYNGEE. The J segment lost 3 bases and the V segment lost 3 bases, leaving 11 bases of the junction unmatched. There are 17 residues in the CDR3. The DNA of the CDR3 is TGTGCCAGCAGCGAGGGGACAGGGGAGGGTGGATACTATGGCTACACCTTC. Translated: CASSEGTGEGGYYGYTF.

This rearrangement joins TRBV7-8 to TRBJ2-5; TRBD2 agrees at 11 bases. The CDR3 runs 16 residues. Per germline, CDR1 SGHVS and CDR2 FQNEAQ. The V segment lost 5 bases and the J segment 5 bases; nucleotides outside the gene matches: 10. The CDR3 coding sequence is TGTGCCAGCAGCCCCCATAGCGGGGGGGCCGGTGAGACCCAGTACTTC. This codes for CASSPHSGGAGETQYF. The variable domain in full, with the rest retrieved from reference TRBV7-8 and TRBJ2-5, is GAGVSQSPRYKVAKRGQDVALRCDPISGHVSLFWYQQALGQGPEFLTYFQNEAQLDKSGLPSDRFFAERPEGSVSTLKIQRTQQEDSAVYLCASSPHSGGAGETQYFGPGTRLLVL.

This clone appeared a single time. A junction end diverges from the germline sequence, so it may reflect a read error. V usage is TRBV7-7 and J usage is TRBJ2-5; TRBD1 is a possible D gene (5 bases). From germline, CDR1 is SSHAT and CDR2 FNYEAQ (reference sequence). This CDR3 has 15 residues. The CDR3 spells CASSLGAGLQETQYF. CDR3 DNA: TGTGCTAGCAGCTTAGGGGCAGGGCTACAAGAGACCCAGTACTTC.

The chain joins TRBV29-1 to TRBJ2-1; D perhaps matches TRBD1 (6 bases). This CDR3 comprises 14 residues. Trimming pared 4 bases from V and 3 bases from J, leaving 13 bases between. Germline V lookup: CDR1 SQVTM, CDR2 ANQGSEA. The CDR3 protein is CSVVSGQHYNEQFF. The CDR3 bases are TGCAGCGTTGTAAGCGGACAGCACTACAATGAGCAGTTCTTC.

This chain connects TRBV11-3 to TRBJ2-2, with 7 positions matching TRBD1. Germline lookup yields CDR1 SGHNT and CDR2 YENEEA. Losses at the gene ends were 0 bases for V and 0 bases for J; bases not matched to a gene: 1. The CDR3 contains 16 residues. CDR3 region: CASSLDGQANTGELFF. CDR3 DNA: TGTGCCAGCAGCTTAGATGGACAGGCGAACACCGGGGAGCTGTTTTTT.

The chain couples TRBV28 to TRBJ1-5, with a tentative D call TRBD1 (5 bases). The ends were cut back, 7 bases at V and 2 bases at J, with 15 bases in the middle. Germline CDR1 is MDHEN and CDR2 is SYDVKM. The CDR3 length is 15 residues. For the CDR3, the DNA is TGTGCCAGCACCCCCCTTGGGGCAGGCAATCAGCCCCAGCATTTT. Its protein is CASTPLGAGNQPQHF.

V gene TRBV7-9 combines with J gene TRBJ1-5; 7 positions agree with TRBD1. After removal of 4 bases from V and 2 bases from J, the junction contained 5 bases not matched to a gene. Germline assignment: CDR1 SEHNR and CDR2 FQNEAQ (reference sequence). This CDR3 contains 15 residues. CDR3 sequence: CASSSGDSRNQPQHF. CDR3 DNA sequence: TGTGCCAGCAGCTCCGGGGACAGTCGCAATCAGCCCCAGCATTTT. The whole variable domain, filled in from reference TRBV7-9 and TRBJ1-5, reads DTGVSQNPRHKITKRGQNVTFRCDPISEHNRLYWYRQTLGQGPEFLTYFQNEAQLEKSRLLSDRFSAERPKGSFSTLEIQRTEQGDSAMYLCASSSGDSRNQPQHFGDGTRLSIL.

This chain links TRBV7-3 with TRBJ2-3; D is possibly TRBD2 (6 bases). V gave up 0 bases and J gave up 3 bases, with 13 bases separating them. Germline CDR1 SGHTA, CDR2 FQGTGA. This CDR3 has 16 amino acids. Here the CDR3 reads CASSLTMTSTTDTQYF. The CDR3 region has the DNA TGTGCCAGCAGCTTAACGATGACTAGTACTACAGATACGCAGTATTTT.

J is TRBJ2-1 and V is TRBV7-9; D is perhaps TRBD2 (6 bases). V lost 5 bases and J 6 bases, leaving 11 bases between the germline ends. The CDR3 sequence is 13 residues long. Germline V lookup: CDR1 SEHNR, CDR2 FQNEAQ (reference sequence). The CDR3 DNA reads as TGTGCCAGCAGCCCCCAGACTAGCAATGAGCAGTTCTTC. This codes for CASSPQTSNEQFF.

The chain links TRBV11-2 to TRBJ2-2; 7 nucleotides line up with TRBD1. Germline loops: CDR1 SGHAT, CDR2 FQNNGV. The junction had 13 bases not matched to a gene; V was cut back by 1 base and J by 5 bases. The CDR3 runs 18 residues. The CDR3 spells CASSLVKGAWDDTGELFF. In nucleotides, the CDR3 is TGTGCCAGCAGCTTAGTAAAGGGGGCTTGGGACGATACCGGGGAGCTGTTTTTT.

The count of this clone is one. The V call is TRBV30, the J call TRBJ1-1, with D perhaps TRBD1 (6 bases). Germline CDR1 is GTSNPN and CDR2 is SVGIG (reference sequence). The CDR3 is 14 amino acids. V lost 5 bases and J lost 3, with 16 bases in between. The CDR3 region is CAWRPDSLHTEAFF. CDR3 bases: TGTGCCTGGCGTCCGGACAGCCTTCACACTGAAGCTTTCTTT.